The rows below give T cell receptor beta chains drawn from one sample of a study of T cell therapy after organ transplantation. Measured with immunoSEQ multiplex PCR; TCRdb has only the in-frame clones, and not every one. This repertoire shows about 20,000 clones, about 83% found once; its top ten account for around a third. Their antigens are not known. The source material was CD8+ T cells from blood, sampled after autologous CMV-specific T cell therapy. Receptors were obtained from a human patient who had received a solid organ transplant and had CMV disease. Some T cells here may be from the graft donor. Both conserved end residues are part of each CDR3. A D gene is named only where the DNA matches it firmly. Some rows mark clone size as missing; the rest say once, few, many or name a class of expanded clone.

V gene: TRBV27
J gene: TRBJ2-4
clone size: .
D gene: .
CDR3 DNA: TGTGCCAGCAGTTGGAGTGGGGGGTACATTCAGTACTTC
CDR3 protein: CASSWSGGYIQYF

V gene: TRBV5-1
J gene: TRBJ2-7
clone size: .
D gene: .
CDR3 DNA: TGCGCCAGCAGCTTAGGAGGCGAGCAGTACTTC
CDR3 protein: CASSLGGEQYF

V gene: TRBV18
J gene: TRBJ2-4
clone size: few
D gene: .
CDR3 DNA: TGTGCCAGGGAGGGGGTAGCCAAAAACATTCAGTACTTC
CDR3 protein: CAREGVAKNIQYF

V gene: TRBV14
J gene: TRBJ2-2
clone size: .
D gene: .
CDR3 DNA: TGTGCCAGCAGCCAAGATACCCACGCTGCGAACACCGGGGAGCTGTTTTTT
CDR3 protein: CASSQDTHAANTGELFF

V gene: TRBV5-4
J gene: TRBJ1-2
clone size: .
D gene: TRBD1
CDR3 DNA: TGTGCCAGCAGCCCGACAGGGCTCTATGGCTACACCTTC
CDR3 protein: CASSPTGLYGYTF

V gene: TRBV5-6
J gene: TRBJ2-7
clone size: .
D gene: .
CDR3 DNA: TGTGCCAGCAGCTATGAACGGACAGCTCCTACCTACGAGCAGTACTTC
CDR3 protein: CASSYERTAPTYEQYF

V gene: TRBV4-3
J gene: TRBJ2-5
clone size: .
D gene: .
CDR3 DNA: TGCGCCAGCAGCCAAGGGGACGGAAAAGAGACCCAGTACTTC
CDR3 protein: CASSQGDGKETQYF

V gene: TRBV15
J gene: TRBJ2-1
clone size: .
D gene: .
CDR3 DNA: TGTGCCACCAGCAGAGATCTGGACAGCTACGACTTATCCTACAATGAGCAGTTCTTC
CDR3 protein: CATSRDLDSYDLSYNEQFF

V gene: TRBV10-3
J gene: TRBJ1-2
clone size: .
D gene: .
CDR3 DNA: TGTGCCATCAGTGGGGGCGAGGGTGGCTACACCTTC
CDR3 protein: CAISGGEGGYTF

V gene: TRBV14
J gene: TRBJ1-2
clone size: once
D gene: .
CDR3 DNA: TGTGCCAGCAGCCACGGGACCTGGGGCGGCTACACCTTC
CDR3 protein: CASSHGTWGGYTF

V gene: TRBV4-1
J gene: TRBJ1-1
clone size: .
D gene: .
CDR3 DNA: TGCGCCAGCAGCCAAGGCCTAGAGCCTGAAGCTTTCTTT
CDR3 protein: CASSQGLEPEAFF

V gene: TRBV4-2
J gene: TRBJ2-1
clone size: .
D gene: TRBD2
CDR3 DNA: TGTGCCAGCAGCCAAGATAGATGGTCTAGCGGGAACAATGAGCAGTTCTTC
CDR3 protein: CASSQDRWSSGNNEQFF

V gene: TRBV28
J gene: TRBJ2-1
clone size: once
D gene: .
CDR3 DNA: TGTGCCAGCAGTTTATGGGCCGGGGAGCAGTTCTTC
CDR3 protein: CASSLWAGEQFF

V gene: TRBV4-3
J gene: TRBJ2-7
clone size: .
D gene: .
CDR3 DNA: TGCGCCAGCAGCCAATCCGTCGGGAGCTTCTACGAGCAGTACTTC
CDR3 protein: CASSQSVGSFYEQYF

V gene: TRBV13
J gene: TRBJ2-7
clone size: .
D gene: TRBD2
CDR3 DNA: TGTGCCAGCAGCTCCCGGCGGGCTAGCGGGAGGCGGACCTACGAGCAGTACTTC
CDR3 protein: CASSSRRASGRRTYEQYF

V gene: TRBV5-6
J gene: TRBJ2-7
clone size: .
D gene: .
CDR3 DNA: TGTGCCAGCAGCGATGGGACCTACGAGCAGTACTTC
CDR3 protein: CASSDGTYEQYF

V gene: TRBV11-2
J gene: TRBJ2-7
clone size: .
D gene: .
CDR3 DNA: TGTGCCAGCAGCTTGACGAGGGGGGGATACCACGAGCAGTACTTC
CDR3 protein: CASSLTRGGYHEQYF

V gene: TRBV7-3
J gene: TRBJ1-2
clone size: .
D gene: TRBD1
CDR3 DNA: TGTGCCAGCAGCTCCTGGGGGGGACAGGACTATGGCTACACCTTC
CDR3 protein: CASSSWGGQDYGYTF

V gene: TRBV9
J gene: TRBJ2-7
clone size: .
D gene: TRBD1
CDR3 DNA: TGTGCCAGCAGCGCCTCGGACAGGGGCCTTTCCTACGAGCAGTACTTC
CDR3 protein: CASSASDRGLSYEQYF

V gene: TRBV6-6
J gene: TRBJ2-7
clone size: .
D gene: .
CDR3 DNA: TGTGCCAGCAGTGGGGGATTTTACCAAACCTACGAGCAGTACTTC
CDR3 protein: CASSGGFYQTYEQYF

V gene: TRBV9
J gene: TRBJ2-1
clone size: .
D gene: .
CDR3 DNA: TGTGCCAGCAGCGTAGACGGGGCTCCCTACAATGAGCAGTTCTTC
CDR3 protein: CASSVDGAPYNEQFF

V gene: TRBV27
J gene: TRBJ1-1
clone size: many
D gene: .
CDR3 DNA: TGTGCCAGCAGTGTAGGAGGCGGTGAAGCTTTCTTT
CDR3 protein: CASSVGGGEAFF

V gene: TRBV19
J gene: TRBJ2-7
clone size: .
D gene: TRBD1
CDR3 DNA: TGTGCCAGTTCAGGGGGCGAGCAGTACTTC
CDR3 protein: CASSGGEQYF

V gene: TRBV13
J gene: TRBJ2-7
clone size: .
D gene: TRBD1
CDR3 DNA: TGTGCCAGCAGCAACACCGGGACAGGGGACTACGAGCAGTACTTC
CDR3 protein: CASSNTGTGDYEQYF

V gene: TRBV27
J gene: TRBJ1-4
clone size: .
D gene: .
CDR3 DNA: TGTGCCAGCAGTTTTGGTCAGTTTAGCGAAAAACTGTTTTTT
CDR3 protein: CASSFGQFSEKLFF

V gene: TRBV7-9
J gene: TRBJ2-5
clone size: .
D gene: .
CDR3 DNA: TGTGCCAGCAGCTTAAGACAGTTCCAAGAGACCCAGTACTTC
CDR3 protein: CASSLRQFQETQYF

V gene: TRBV9
J gene: TRBJ2-7
clone size: .
D gene: .
CDR3 DNA: TGTGCCAGCAGCGTCGGGACAATCCACTACGAGCAGTACTTC
CDR3 protein: CASSVGTIHYEQYF

V gene: TRBV28
J gene: TRBJ2-7
clone size: .
D gene: .
CDR3 DNA: TGTGCCAGCAGTCCTCATTCCTACGAGCAGTACTTC
CDR3 protein: CASSPHSYEQYF

V gene: TRBV2
J gene: TRBJ2-7
clone size: .
D gene: .
CDR3 DNA: TGTGCCAGCAGGCAATACGAGCAGTACTTC
CDR3 protein: CASRQYEQYF

V gene: TRBV19
J gene: TRBJ2-1
clone size: few
D gene: TRBD2
CDR3 DNA: TGTGCCAGTAGTAAGACTAGCGGACCTTACAATGAGCAGTTCTTC
CDR3 protein: CASSKTSGPYNEQFF

V gene: TRBV7-9
J gene: TRBJ1-2
clone size: .
D gene: .
CDR3 DNA: TGTGCCAGCAGCTTAGTGGGCGCGACAAACTATGGCTACACCTTC
CDR3 protein: CASSLVGATNYGYTF

V gene: TRBV19
J gene: TRBJ2-1
clone size: once
D gene: .
CDR3 DNA: TGTGCCAGTAGTATAAGGCAGGGAGTGTGGAATGAGCAGTTCTTC
CDR3 protein: CASSIRQGVWNEQFF

V gene: TRBV27
J gene: TRBJ2-7
clone size: .
D gene: .
CDR3 DNA: TGTGCCAGCCGCTCCCAAGGGGGCGAGCAGTACTTC
CDR3 protein: CASRSQGGEQYF

V gene: TRBV5-1
J gene: TRBJ2-3
clone size: .
D gene: .
CDR3 DNA: TGCGCCAGCAGCTTGGAGACCCGGCCAGATACGCAGTATTTT
CDR3 protein: CASSLETRPDTQYF

V gene: TRBV9
J gene: TRBJ2-1
clone size: .
D gene: .
CDR3 DNA: TGTGCCAGCAGCGTAGTGGAAGGGTACAATGAGCAGTTCTTC
CDR3 protein: CASSVVEGYNEQFF

V gene: TRBV10-3
J gene: TRBJ2-1
clone size: .
D gene: TRBD2
CDR3 DNA: TGTGCCACCAGACAGCGGGAGGAGTACAATGAGCAGTTCTTC
CDR3 protein: CATRQREEYNEQFF

V gene: TRBV7-2
J gene: TRBJ2-7
clone size: .
D gene: .
CDR3 DNA: TGTGCCAGCAGCTTCTCTGGGTGGGGCTCCTACGAGCAGTACTTC
CDR3 protein: CASSFSGWGSYEQYF

V gene: TRBV2
J gene: TRBJ2-3
clone size: .
D gene: TRBD2
CDR3 DNA: TGTGCCAGGGAGAAGGGCGGGACTAGTCTAGATACGCAGTATTTT
CDR3 protein: CAREKGGTSLDTQYF

V gene: TRBV6-5
J gene: TRBJ1-1
clone size: .
D gene: .
CDR3 DNA: TGTGCCAGCAGTTACTCGGCTTCAAGGACTGAAGCTTTCTTT
CDR3 protein: CASSYSASRTEAFF

V gene: TRBV7-2
J gene: TRBJ2-3
clone size: .
D gene: .
CDR3 DNA: TGTGCCAGCAGCTTTAGCGGCCATACGCAGTATTTT
CDR3 protein: CASSFSGHTQYF

V gene: TRBV6-5
J gene: TRBJ1-4
clone size: .
D gene: .
CDR3 DNA: TGTGCCAGCAGTTACAAACAGGCGTCTAATGAAAAACTGCTTTTT
CDR3 protein: CASSYKQASNEKLLF

V gene: TRBV9
J gene: TRBJ2-2
clone size: .
D gene: .
CDR3 DNA: TGTGCCAGCAGCGTAGTTGTTCCCGGGGAGCTGTTTTTT
CDR3 protein: CASSVVVPGELFF

V gene: TRBV28
J gene: TRBJ2-1
clone size: .
D gene: TRBD2
CDR3 DNA: TGTGCCAGCAGTCCCGCTAGCGGGGGGGCCCATGAGCAGTTCTTC
CDR3 protein: CASSPASGGAHEQFF

V gene: TRBV6-5
J gene: TRBJ2-3
clone size: once
D gene: TRBD2
CDR3 DNA: TGTGCCAGCAGTTACGATCTAGCGGGGGCGGGAGATACGCAGTATTTT
CDR3 protein: CASSYDLAGAGDTQYF

V gene: TRBV18
J gene: TRBJ1-5
clone size: .
D gene: .
CDR3 DNA: TGTGCCAGCTCACCCGATATCACAGACTACAATCAGCCCCAGCATTTT
CDR3 protein: CASSPDITDYNQPQHF

V gene: TRBV19
J gene: TRBJ2-5
clone size: .
D gene: .
CDR3 DNA: TGTGCCAGTACCCGGGACTCGGACCAAGAGACCCAGTACTTC
CDR3 protein: CASTRDSDQETQYF

V gene: TRBV7-6
J gene: TRBJ1-1
clone size: once
D gene: .
CDR3 DNA: TGTGCCAGCAGCTTAGCTCGCGGGGTCATGAACACTGAAGCTTTCTTT
CDR3 protein: CASSLARGVMNTEAFF

V gene: TRBV4-1
J gene: TRBJ2-7
clone size: .
D gene: .
CDR3 DNA: TGCGCCAGCAGCCATGGACAGAGCCTCTCCTACGAGCAGTACTTC
CDR3 protein: CASSHGQSLSYEQYF

V gene: TRBV2
J gene: TRBJ2-3
clone size: .
D gene: .
CDR3 DNA: TGTGCCAGAGAGGGGTTACAGCGTAGCACAGATACGCAGTATTTT
CDR3 protein: CAREGLQRSTDTQYF

V gene: TRBV7-9
J gene: TRBJ2-1
clone size: .
D gene: .
CDR3 DNA: TGTGCCAGCAGCTTATTCGGGGAGAATGAGCAGTTCTTC
CDR3 protein: CASSLFGENEQFF

V gene: TRBV13
J gene: TRBJ2-2
clone size: .
D gene: TRBD2
CDR3 DNA: TGTGCCAGCAGCTTGGAGCTGGGCGGGAGAGTCGGGGAGCTGTTTTTT
CDR3 protein: CASSLELGGRVGELFF